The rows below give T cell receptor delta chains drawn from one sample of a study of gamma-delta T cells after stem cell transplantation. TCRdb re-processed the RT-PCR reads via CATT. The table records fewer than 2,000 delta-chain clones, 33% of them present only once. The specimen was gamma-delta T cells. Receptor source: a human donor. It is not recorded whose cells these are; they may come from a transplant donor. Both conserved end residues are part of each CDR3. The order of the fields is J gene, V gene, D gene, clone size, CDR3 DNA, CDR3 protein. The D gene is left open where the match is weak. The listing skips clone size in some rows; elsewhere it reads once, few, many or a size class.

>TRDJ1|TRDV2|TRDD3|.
TGTGCCTGTGACAGCCTGGGGGCTACCAGACCCGCCGATAAACTCATCTTT
CACDSLGATRPADKLIF
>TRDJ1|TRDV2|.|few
TGTGCCTGTGACACCGTTGGCACTGGGATAACACTTGACACCGATAACCTCATCTTT
CACDTVGTGITLDTDNLIF
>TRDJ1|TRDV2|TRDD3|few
TGTGCCTGTGAGAGCTTACTGGGGGATACTTGCACCGATAAACTCATCTTT
CACESLLGDTCTDKLIF
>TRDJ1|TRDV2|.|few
TGTGCCTGTGACACATTAGGAACTACTGTTACCGATAAACTCATCTTT
CACDTLGTTVTDKLIF
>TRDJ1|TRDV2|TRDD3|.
TGTGCCTGTGACACCGTTCAACTGGGGGATACGGGCACCGATAAACTCATCTTT
CACDTVQLGDTGTDKLIF
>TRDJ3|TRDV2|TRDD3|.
TGTGCCTGTGACACCACTGGGGGCCCTAACCGATCCTGGGACACCCGACAGATGTTTTTC
CACDTTGGPNRSWDTRQMFF
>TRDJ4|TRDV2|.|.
TGTGCCTGTGACACCGTCCTCCTCAATACCCCCAGACCCCTGATCTTT
CACDTVLLNTPRPLIF
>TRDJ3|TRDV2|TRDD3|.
TGTGCCTGTGACACCGGACTGGGGGCCCCTCCGGGCTCCTGGGACACCCGACAGATGTTTTTC
CACDTGLGAPPGSWDTRQMFF
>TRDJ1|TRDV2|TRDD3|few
TGTGCCTGTGACACTCTGGGGGAGGTGGACACCGATAAACTCATCTTT
CACDTLGEVDTDKLIF
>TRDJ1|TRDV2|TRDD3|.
TGTGCCTGTGAGAGCTTACTGGGGGATACTTACACCGATAAACTCATCTTT
CACESLLGDTYTDKLIF
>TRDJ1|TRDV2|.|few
TGTGCCTGTGACACCGTGGGAGGGATAGCCGATAACCTCATCTTT
CACDTVGGIADNLIF
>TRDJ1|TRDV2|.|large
TGTGCCTGTGATGAGCTGTGGACCACCGATAAACTCATCTTT
CACDELWTTDKLIF
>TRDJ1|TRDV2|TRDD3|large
TGTGCCTGTGACACCGTCAGCCGGGGGATACCGGTCTCCGATAAACTCATCTTT
CACDTVSRGIPVSDKLIF
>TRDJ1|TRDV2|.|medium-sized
TGTGCCTGTGACACGCTGGGGAGCCACACCGATAAACTCATCTTT
CACDTLGSHTDKLIF
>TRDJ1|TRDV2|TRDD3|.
TGTGCCTGTGACCCCGTACTGGGGGATACTGCGTACACCGATAAACTCATCTTT
CACDPVLGDTAYTDKLIF
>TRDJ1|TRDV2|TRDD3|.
TGTGCCTGTGACCAAGTACTGGGGGATACGCAGTACACCGATAAACTCATCTTT
CACDQVLGDTQYTDKLIF
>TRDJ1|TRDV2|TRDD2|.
TGTGCCTGTGACACCGTTCCTACTGTTACGGGGGGCCGCACCGATAAACTCATCTTT
CACDTVPTVTGGRTDKLIF
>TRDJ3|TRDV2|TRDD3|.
TGTGCCTGTGACACTCTGGGGGATACGCGCAGCTCCTGGGACACCCGACAGATGTTTTTC
CACDTLGDTRSSWDTRQMFF
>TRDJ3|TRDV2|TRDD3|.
TGTGCCTGTGACACCGCTGGGGGGCTCGCCTGGGACACCCGACAGATGTTTTTC
CACDTAGGLAWDTRQMFF
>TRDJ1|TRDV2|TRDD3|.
TGTGCCTGTGACACCCTGCTTACTGGGGGATACGCCGATAAGCTCATCTTT
CACDTLLTGGYADKLIF
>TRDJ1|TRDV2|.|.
TGTGCCTGTGACACTCTGACTGAGGCCTCCTTCCACACCGATAAACTCATCTTT
CACDTLTEASFHTDKLIF
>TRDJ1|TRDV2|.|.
TGTGCCTGTGACACCGTTGGGGATCCCGATAAACTCATCTTT
CACDTVGDPDKLIF
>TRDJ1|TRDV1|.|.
TGTGCTCTTGAGTGTTGCCTGGGGATTACCGATAAACTCATCTTT
CALECCLGITDKLIF
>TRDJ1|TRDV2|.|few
TGTGCCTGTGACACCGCGGAACGCCCCAAGGTGGGGGTCCCGTACCACACCGATAAACTCATCTTT
CACDTAERPKVGVPYHTDKLIF
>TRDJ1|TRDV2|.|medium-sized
TGTGCCTGTGATTTTCTGGGGTACACCGATAAACTCATCTTT
CACDFLGYTDKLIF
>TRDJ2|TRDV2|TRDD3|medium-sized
TGTGCCTGTGACCTTACTGGGGACCCGACAGCACAACTCTTCTTT
CACDLTGDPTAQLFF
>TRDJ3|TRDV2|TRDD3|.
TGTGCCTGTGACACCGTATTGGGGGATAATGGCTCCTGGGACACCCGACAGATGTTTTTC
CACDTVLGDNGSWDTRQMFF
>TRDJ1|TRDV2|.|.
TGTGCCTGTGACACCCTCCTTGTACTTGTGGATAAGTTTGGGGAAGACACCTATAAACTCATCTTT
CACDTLLVLVDKFGEDTYKLIF
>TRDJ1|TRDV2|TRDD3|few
TGTGCCCGTGACACGATACTGGGGGATAGAGGGTACACCGATAAACTCATCTTT
CARDTILGDRGYTDKLIF
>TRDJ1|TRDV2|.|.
TGTGCCTGTGACACCGTACTTTCGCCTTCCTACGGGGATACAGACACCGATAAACTCATCTTT
CACDTVLSPSYGDTDTDKLIF
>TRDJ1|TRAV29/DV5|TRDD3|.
TGTGCAGCAAGCGCGGTAGCTGCTACTGGGGGACTCACCGATAAACTCATCTTT
CAASAVAATGGLTDKLIF
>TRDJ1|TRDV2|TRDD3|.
TGTGCCTGTGATTATCTTCCTACCACTCCTACTGGGGGATACCCTGAAAGATCCACCGATAAACTCATCTTT
CACDYLPTTPTGGYPERSTDKLIF
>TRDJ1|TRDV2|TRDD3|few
TGTGCCTGTGACACCATTCAAGGCGTACTGGGGGATACGCGGGCCGATAAACTCATCTTT
CACDTIQGVLGDTRADKLIF
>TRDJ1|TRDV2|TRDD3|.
TGTGCCTGTGACACCCCCTGGGGGGGACCCTCTTACACCGATAAACTAATCTTT
CACDTPWGGPSYTDKLIF
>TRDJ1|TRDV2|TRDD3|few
TGTGCCTGTGACATCCTGGGGGCTACCCCCTTGGACACCGATAAACTCATCTTT
CACDILGATPLDTDKLIF
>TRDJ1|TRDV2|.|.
TGTGCCTGTGACACGGTCGGGGCGGCCGATAAACTCATCTTT
CACDTVGAADKLIF
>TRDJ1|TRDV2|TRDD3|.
TGTGCCTGTGCACCAGTGCATCCTCTGGGGGATAAAATACTCATCTTT
CACAPVHPLGDKILIF
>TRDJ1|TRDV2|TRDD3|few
TGTGCCTGTTTTGAGCTGGGGGATAAGTGGGACACCGATAAACCCATCTTT
CACFELGDKWDTDKPIF
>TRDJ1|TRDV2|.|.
TGTGCCTGTGACTCACTACCCAACGCGGAGAACACCGATAAACTCATCTTT
CACDSLPNAENTDKLIF
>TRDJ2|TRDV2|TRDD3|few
TGTGCCTGTGACACCGTGGAAGCCTGGGGGATACCTACCACAGCACACCTCTTCTTT
CACDTVEAWGIPTTAHLFF
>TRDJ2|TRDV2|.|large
TGTGCCTGTGACACGTTGGGGGGGGTTCCCCCGACAGCACAACTCTTCTTT
CACDTLGGVPPTAQLFF
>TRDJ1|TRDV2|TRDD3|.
TGTGCCTGTGACTACCTTCGGATACGGTCCGATAAACTCATCTTT
CACDYLRIRSDKLIF
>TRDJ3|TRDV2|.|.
TGTGCCTGTGACACAGTGGGGTCGTCGAACTCGTCCTGGGACACCCGACAGATGTTTTTC
CACDTVGSSNSSWDTRQMFF
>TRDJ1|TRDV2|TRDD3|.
TGTGCCTGTGACATGATCTCACTGGGGGATACCGATAAACTCATCTTT
CACDMISLGDTDKLIF
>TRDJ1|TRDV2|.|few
TGTGCCTGTGACACCGTTCCGGGGGACGGGTACACCGATAAACTCATTTTT
CACDTVPGDGYTDKLIF
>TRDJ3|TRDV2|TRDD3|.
TGTGCCTGTGACACGCTTGTACTGGGGGATACGCCGATCCCCTGGGACACCCGACAGATGTTTTTC
CACDTLVLGDTPIPWDTRQMFF
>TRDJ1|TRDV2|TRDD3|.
TGTGCCTGTGACGGGATCGGAACTGGGGGATACGCGAACACCGATAAACTCATCTTT
CACDGIGTGGYANTDKLIF
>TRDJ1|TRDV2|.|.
TGTGCCTGTGACAATATTGTTACCGACCGGGACACCGATAAACTCATCTTT
CACDNIVTDRDTDKLIF
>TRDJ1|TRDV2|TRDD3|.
TGTGCCTGTGACACCCTTGCTGGGGGATACAAGGGCGCCGATAAACTCATCTTT
CACDTLAGGYKGADKLIF
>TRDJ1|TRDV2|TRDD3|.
TGTGCCTGTGACACCTTATTTACTGGGGGAGCCAACACCGATAAACTCATCTTT
CACDTLFTGGANTDKLIF
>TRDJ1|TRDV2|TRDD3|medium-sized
TGTGCCTGTGACTCGCTGGGGGACACCGATAAACTCATCTTT
CACDSLGDTDKLIF
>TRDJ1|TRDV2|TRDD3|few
TGTGCCTGTGACCGACTGGGGGACGAAGATAAACTCATCTTT
CACDRLGDEDKLIF
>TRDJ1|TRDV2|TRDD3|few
TGTGCCTGTGACACCGTACCCTCCCAGAGTACTGGGGGATACAAGCCCCACACCGATAAACTCATCTTT
CACDTVPSQSTGGYKPHTDKLIF
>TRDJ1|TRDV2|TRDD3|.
TGTGCCTGTGACAATTTACTGGGGGATCGGTCCACCGATAAACTCATCTTT
CACDNLLGDRSTDKLIF